This TCR beta chain is drawn from a study of identical twins. Study outcomes and limitations: Shared out-of-frame alpha sequences (those common to twins) showed excess low generation probability.

TCRdb redid the calling of the 5' RACE reads with MiXCR, one entry per CDR3 protein. This sample carries about 660,000 distinct CDR3 sequences, under 9% of them seen once, and the ten largest clones take roughly 0.9%. Remarks on this clonotype: Its antigen is unknown.

From germline, CDR1 is SQVTM and CDR2 ANQGSEA. V was cut by 4 bases and J by 5 bases, with 18 bases left in between. The CDR3 loop spans 14 amino acids. These data were also filed under a second study, of yellow fever vaccine responses in identical twins.

Material for sequencing was PBMCs. This TCR came from a young woman in good health. The chain links TRBV29-1 to TRBJ2-7; D not certain. The CDR3 is CSVVSAVAVHEQYF. CDR3 coding DNA: TGCAGCGTTGTGTCGGCGGTGGCAGTCCACGAGCAGTACTTC.